Ten or more counts support the clone carrying this T cell receptor beta chain. What it recognizes is unknown. The sequence runs out 3 residues before the end of the CDR3; the remainder is reconstructed from the germline J gene. The record originates from a study of T cell clonality in common variable immunodeficiency. The study, taken as a whole, reports: Fewer TCRbeta clones were shared among CVID subjects than controls.

J gave up 1 base and V 8 bases, and 3 bases lay outside the gene matches. Germline V gene lookup returns CDR1 LNHDA and CDR2 SQIVND (reference sequence). The CDR3 consists of 14 residues. Each donor provided roughly 4.5 to 9 ml of heparinized whole blood. Sequencing input was equivalent genomic DNA from CVID and controls. Profiling relied on immunoSEQ multiplex PCR, and the TCRdb table lists in-frame clones only, not all of them. This sample carries approximately 40,000 clones, none of them present only once. The sample was peripheral blood mononuclear cells. This clonotype was sampled from a person between 18 and 75 years old in good health. This chain connects TRBV19 to TRBJ2-2; TRBD1 aligns across 8 bases. CDR3 DNA (partial): TGTGCCAGTGGAACAGGGGGGAACACCGGGGAG. This translates into CASGTGGNTGE. The full-length CDR3 reads as CASGTGGNTGELFF. Full variable domain (outside the CDR3, taken from reference TRBV19 and TRBJ2-2): DGGITQSPKYLFRKEGQNVTLSCEQNLNHDAMYWYRQDPGQGLRLIYYSQIVNDFQKGDIAEGYSVSREKKESFPLTVTSAQKNPTAFYLCASGTGGNTGELFFGEGSRLTVL.